The sequence of this TCR beta chain was determined in a study of OX40 agonist ivuxolimab in advanced cancers. Libraries were prepared by immunoSEQ multiplex PCR; TCRdb keeps only in-frame clonotypes and omits some of them. The sample records tens of thousands of clones, around 81% being singletons. Germline V gene lookup returns CDR1 MNHEY and CDR2 SVGAGI. The CDR3 has 14 residues. J lost 4 bases, V lost 6 bases, and 5 bases had no gene match. The material was CD4+ or CD8+ T cells sorted from blood, obtained in a trial of the OX40 agonist ivuxolimab. This TCR was sampled from an adult with an advanced solid tumor such as melanoma, head and neck, liver or kidney cancer. The chain is built from TRBV6-5 and TRBJ2-5; the match to TRBD2 covers 10 bases. The CDR3 DNA reads TGTGCCAGCAGCGAGTCTAGCGGGGGAGAGACCCAGTACTTC. Protein sequence: CASSESSGGETQYF.